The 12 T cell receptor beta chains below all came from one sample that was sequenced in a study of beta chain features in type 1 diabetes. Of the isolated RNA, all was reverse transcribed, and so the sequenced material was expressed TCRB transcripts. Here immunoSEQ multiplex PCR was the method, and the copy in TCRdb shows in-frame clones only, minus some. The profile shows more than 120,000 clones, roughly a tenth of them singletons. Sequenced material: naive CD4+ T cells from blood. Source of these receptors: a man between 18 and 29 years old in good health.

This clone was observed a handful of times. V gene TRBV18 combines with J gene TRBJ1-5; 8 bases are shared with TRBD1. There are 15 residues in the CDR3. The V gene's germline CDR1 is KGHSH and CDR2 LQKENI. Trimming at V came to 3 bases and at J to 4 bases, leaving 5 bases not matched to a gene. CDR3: CASSPQDRVNQPQHF. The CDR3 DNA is TGTGCCAGCTCACCCCAGGACAGGGTGAATCAGCCCCAGCATTTT.

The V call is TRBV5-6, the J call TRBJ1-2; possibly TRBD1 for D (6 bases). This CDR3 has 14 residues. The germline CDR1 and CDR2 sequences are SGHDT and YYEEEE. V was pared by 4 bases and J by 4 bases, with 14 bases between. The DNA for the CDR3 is TGTGCCAGCAGCCTACAACAGGGTACCTATGGCTACACCTTC. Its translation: CASSLQQGTYGYTF.

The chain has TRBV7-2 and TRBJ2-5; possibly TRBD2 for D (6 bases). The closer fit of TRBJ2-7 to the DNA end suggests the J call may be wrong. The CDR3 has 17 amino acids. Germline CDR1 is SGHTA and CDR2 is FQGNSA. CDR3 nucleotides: TGTGCCAGCAGCCTGGGGCGGGGCGGGACGACTTTTAGCGAGCAGTACTTC. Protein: CASSLGRGGTTFSEQYF.

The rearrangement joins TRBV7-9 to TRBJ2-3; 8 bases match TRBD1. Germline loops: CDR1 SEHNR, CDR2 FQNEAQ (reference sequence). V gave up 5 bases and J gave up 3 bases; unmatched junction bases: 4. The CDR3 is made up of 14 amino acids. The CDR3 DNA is TGTGCCAGCAGCGTCGACAGGGGTACAGATACGCAGTATTTT. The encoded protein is CASSVDRGTDTQYF.

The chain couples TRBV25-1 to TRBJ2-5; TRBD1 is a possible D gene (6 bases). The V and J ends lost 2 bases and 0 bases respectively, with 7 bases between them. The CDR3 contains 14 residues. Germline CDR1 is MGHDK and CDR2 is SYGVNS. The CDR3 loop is CASSEHRDQETQYF. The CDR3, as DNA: TGTGCCAGCAGTGAACACAGGGACCAAGAGACCCAGTACTTC.

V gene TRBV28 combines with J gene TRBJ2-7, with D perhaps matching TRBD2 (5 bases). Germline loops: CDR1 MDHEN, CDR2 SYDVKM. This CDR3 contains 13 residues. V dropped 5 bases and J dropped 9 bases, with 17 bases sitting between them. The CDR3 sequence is CASSIEGPFGQYF. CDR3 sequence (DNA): TGTGCCAGCAGTATCGAGGGCCCCTTTGGGCAGTACTTC.

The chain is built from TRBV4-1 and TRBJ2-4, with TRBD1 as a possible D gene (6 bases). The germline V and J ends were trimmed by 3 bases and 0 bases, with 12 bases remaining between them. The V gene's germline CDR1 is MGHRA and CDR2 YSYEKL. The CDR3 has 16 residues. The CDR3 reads CASSQAGALAKNIQYF. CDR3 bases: TGCGCCAGCAGCCAGGCAGGGGCACTAGCCAAAAACATTCAGTACTTC.

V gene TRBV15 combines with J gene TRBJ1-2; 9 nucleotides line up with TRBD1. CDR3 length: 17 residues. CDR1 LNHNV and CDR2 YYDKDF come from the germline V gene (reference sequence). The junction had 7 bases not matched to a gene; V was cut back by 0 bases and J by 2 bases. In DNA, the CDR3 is TGTGCCACCAGCAGAGATGGCCGGACAGGGGCCAACTATGGCTACACCTTC. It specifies CATSRDGRTGANYGYTF.

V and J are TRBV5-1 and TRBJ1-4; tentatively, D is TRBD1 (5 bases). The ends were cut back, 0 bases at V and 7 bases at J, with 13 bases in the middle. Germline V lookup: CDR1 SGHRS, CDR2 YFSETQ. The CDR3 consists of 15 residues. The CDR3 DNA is TGCGCCAGCAGCTTGGTTGGAGGGGAATCTGAAAAACTGTTTTTT. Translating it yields CASSLVGGESEKLFF.

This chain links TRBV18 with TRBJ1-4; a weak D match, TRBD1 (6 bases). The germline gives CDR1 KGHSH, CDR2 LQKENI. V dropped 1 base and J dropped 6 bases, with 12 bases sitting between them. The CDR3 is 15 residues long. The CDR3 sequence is CASSPQGESYEKLFF. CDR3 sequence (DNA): TGTGCCAGCTCACCACAGGGGGAGTCTTATGAAAAACTGTTTTTT.

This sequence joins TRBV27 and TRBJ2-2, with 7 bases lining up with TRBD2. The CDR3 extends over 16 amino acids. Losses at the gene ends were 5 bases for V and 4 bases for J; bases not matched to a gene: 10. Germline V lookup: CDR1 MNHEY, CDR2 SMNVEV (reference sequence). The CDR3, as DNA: TGTGCCAGCAGTGACCCCGGGGGGAGCCCCACCGGGGAGCTGTTTTTT. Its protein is CASSDPGGSPTGELFF.

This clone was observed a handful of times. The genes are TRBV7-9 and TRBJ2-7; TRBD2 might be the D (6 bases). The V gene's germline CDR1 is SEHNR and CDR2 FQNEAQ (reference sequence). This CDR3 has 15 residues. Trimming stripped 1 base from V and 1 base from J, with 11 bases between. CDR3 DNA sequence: TGTGCCAGCAGCTTAGAGTCCGGGGGTTCCTACGAGCAGTACTTC. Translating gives CASSLESGGSYEQYF.